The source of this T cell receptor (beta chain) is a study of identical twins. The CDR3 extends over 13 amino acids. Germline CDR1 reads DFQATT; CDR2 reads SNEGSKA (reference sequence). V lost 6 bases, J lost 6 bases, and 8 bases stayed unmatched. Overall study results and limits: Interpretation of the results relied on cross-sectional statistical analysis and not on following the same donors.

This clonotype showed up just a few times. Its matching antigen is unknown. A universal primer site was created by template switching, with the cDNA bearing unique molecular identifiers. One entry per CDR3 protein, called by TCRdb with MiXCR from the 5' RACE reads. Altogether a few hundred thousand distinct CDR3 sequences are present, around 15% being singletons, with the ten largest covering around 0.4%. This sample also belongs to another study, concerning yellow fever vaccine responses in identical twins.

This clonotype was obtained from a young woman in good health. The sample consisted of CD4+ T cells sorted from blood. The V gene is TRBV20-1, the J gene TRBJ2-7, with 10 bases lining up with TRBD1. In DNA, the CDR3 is TGCAGTGCATCTGGACAGGGGGTAGGCGAGCAGTACTTC. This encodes CSASGQGVGEQYF.